Sequencing of this T cell receptor (beta chain) was carried out in a study of cytomegalovirus exposure and HLA in healthy donors. Notes on the study in general: The number of N-insertions in an Asian-associated ancestry cluster was reportedly below the approximately 700-donor mean in a later analysis.

This clone was counted a few times. Its specificity is not known. Germline loops: CDR1 SEHNR, CDR2 FQNEAQ (reference sequence). Trimming left V 5 bases short and J 6 bases short, with 20 bases between. The CDR3 is made up of 16 amino acids. The primer mix had 60 Vbeta and 13 Jbeta primers. Sequencing was performed with immunoSEQ multiplex PCR; in TCRdb, only in-frame clones are kept and a portion is missing. Among approximately 130,000 clones listed, over 6.5% were seen once. This chain links TRBV7-9 with TRBJ1-5; TRBD1 is a possible D gene (5 bases). The origin of this receptor is a woman aged 40 to 50 in good health and CMV-seropositive. Sample: PBMCs. This chain's CDR3 is CASSPLPWRGSQPQHF. DNA of the CDR3: TGTGCCAGCAGCCCCTTACCCTGGAGGGGAAGTCAGCCCCAGCATTTT.